The 30 T cell receptor beta chains given below trace back to one sample, sequenced in a study of shared clonotypes between healthy human individuals. Naive CD8 cells, CD45RO-negative and positively selected for CCR7, excluded terminally differentiated effector memory CD45RA+ cells. The repertoire was sequenced with immunoSEQ multiplex PCR; TCRdb's copy has only in-frame clones and lacks some. This sample has about 2.2 million clones, with 80% to 95% found just once. The sequencing input was naive CD8+ T cells from PBMCs. Receptors originate from a man aged 18 to 29 in good health. Some clones in this sample may be carry-over from other donors' samples.

This clone was detected only once. This CDR3 is also generated by other DNA sequences in the sample. The rearrangement joins TRBV7-3 to TRBJ2-5; TRBD1 agrees at 9 bases. CDR1 is SGHTA and CDR2 is FQGTGA in the germline V gene. After removal of 3 bases from V and 4 bases from J, the junction contained 3 bases not matched to a gene. CDR3 length: 14 residues. DNA for the CDR3: TGTGCCAGCAGCTTGACAGGGGGTGCAGAGACCCAGTACTTC. Its protein product is CASSLTGGAETQYF.

This chain uses TRBV5-6 with TRBJ2-5, with a tentative D call TRBD1 (6 bases). Germline V gene lookup returns CDR1 SGHDT and CDR2 YYEEEE. This CDR3 region has 14 residues. V dropped 0 bases and J dropped 2 bases, with 8 bases sitting between them. In nucleotides, the CDR3 is TGTGCCAGCAGCTTGGGGACAGCGCAAGAGACCCAGTACTTC. Translation: CASSLGTAQETQYF.

The chain couples TRBV19 to TRBJ2-7; D tentatively reads TRBD1 or TRBD2 (5 bases each). The CDR3 consists of 15 residues. Germline V gives CDR1 LNHDA, CDR2 SQIVND (reference sequence). V lost 5 bases and J 2 bases, leaving 16 bases between the germline ends. CDR3 amino acids: CASSFRRDGAYEQYF. In DNA form, the CDR3 reads TGTGCCAGTAGTTTCCGACGGGACGGGGCCTACGAGCAGTACTTC.

The V gene is TRBV14, the J gene TRBJ2-6, with D perhaps matching TRBD2 (5 bases). The CDR3 has 20 amino acids. Germline V CDR1 and CDR2: SGHDN, FVKESK. The V gene lost 0 bases and the J gene lost 0 bases, with 18 bases spanning the gap. The CDR3: CASSQDSWGAPISGANVLTF. As DNA, the CDR3 is TGTGCCAGCAGCCAAGATTCGTGGGGAGCACCAATCTCTGGGGCCAACGTCCTGACTTTC.

The chain uses TRBV9 and TRBJ2-1; D perhaps matches TRBD2 (5 bases). The CDR3 is 13 residues long. V lost 3 bases and J 5 bases, leaving 9 bases between the germline ends. Germline V lookup: CDR1 SGDLS, CDR2 YYNGEE. CDR3 sequence (DNA): TGTGCCAGCAGCGGAGGGTTTGACAATGAGCAGTTCTTC. Translating gives CASSGGFDNEQFF. Complete variable domain (other parts from reference TRBV9 and TRBJ2-1): DSGVTQTPKHLITATGQRVTLRCSPRSGDLSVYWYQQSLDQGLQFLIQYYNGEERAKGNILERFSAQQFPDLHSELNLSSLELGDSALYFCASSGGFDNEQFFGPGTRLTVL.

The chain combines TRBV23-1 with TRBJ2-7, with D perhaps given as TRBD1 or TRBD2 (5 bases each). TRBV23-1 is annotated as an ORF whose role is uncertain. V shed 7 bases and J shed 0 bases, with 16 bases lying between them. CDR3 size: 15 residues. The CDR3 loop is CASKRIRDVSYEQYF. For the CDR3, the DNA is TGCGCCAGCAAGAGAATCCGGGACGTCTCCTACGAGCAGTACTTC.

CDR3 protein: CASSLFRAISGNTIYF. The CDR3, as DNA: TGTGCCAGCAGCTTATTTAGGGCGATCTCTGGAAACACCATATATTTT. V gene TRBV7-8 combines with J gene TRBJ1-3; D gene ambiguous. This CDR3 contains 16 residues. Germline loops: CDR1 SGHVS, CDR2 FQNEAQ. The V and J ends lost 2 bases and 0 bases respectively, with 11 bases between them.

V and J are TRBV4-1 and TRBJ2-1; 9 positions agree with TRBD1. There are 15 residues in the CDR3. Germline V lookup: CDR1 MGHRA, CDR2 YSYEKL. V shed 5 bases and J 5 bases; nucleotides not matched to a gene: 7. The CDR3 is CASSDRGNSHNEQFF. The CDR3 DNA sequence: TGCGCCAGCAGCGACAGGGGGAATTCCCACAATGAGCAGTTCTTC.

Concerning this clone itself: Other DNA sequences within the sample encode an identical CDR3. The DNA of the CDR3 is TGTGCCAGCAGCTTAGCAGCGAACACTGAAGCTTTCTTT. This encodes CASSLAANTEAFF. This chain links TRBV7-9 with TRBJ1-1; D not resolved. Looked up from germline, CDR1 is SEHNR and CDR2 is FQNEAQ (reference sequence). This CDR3 contains 13 residues. Trimming stripped 0 bases from V and 1 base from J, with 3 bases between.

The chain is built from TRBV9 and TRBJ2-2; possible D gene TRBD2, 5 bases. V lost 3 bases, J lost 0 bases, and 12 bases lay in between. This CDR3 has 16 residues. Germline CDR1 SGDLS, CDR2 YYNGEE. The DNA of the CDR3 is TGTGCCAGCAGCGACCGAAGCGGAGCGAACACCGGGGAGCTGTTTTTT. Protein product: CASSDRSGANTGELFF. The variable domain in full, completed from reference TRBV9 and TRBJ2-2, reads DSGVTQTPKHLITATGQRVTLRCSPRSGDLSVYWYQQSLDQGLQFLIQYYNGEERAKGNILERFSAQQFPDLHSELNLSSLELGDSALYFCASSDRSGANTGELFFGEGSRLTVL.

This clone showed up just a few times. In DNA, the CDR3 is TGTGCCAGTAGTACGGGACAGTACTATGGCTACACCTTC. It yields the protein CASSTGQYYGYTF. The rearrangement links TRBV19 to TRBJ1-2; 7 bases are a match to TRBD1. This CDR3 is built from 13 residues. The germline CDR1 and CDR2 sequences are LNHDA and SQIVND (reference sequence). V shed 4 bases, J shed 3 bases, and the junction held 2 bases outside the gene matches.

This chain connects TRBV7-9 to TRBJ1-4; no definite D call. This CDR3 region has 16 residues. CDR1 is SEHNR and CDR2 is FQNEAQ in the germline V gene (reference sequence). Trimming took off 3 bases at V and 7 bases at J, with 18 bases between the two ends. The CDR3 region is CASSFLSSGLSEKLFF. In DNA form, the CDR3 reads TGTGCCAGCAGCTTCCTTTCATCCGGACTCTCTGAAAAACTGTTTTTT.

The rearrangement uses TRBV15 and TRBJ2-7; 9 bases line up with TRBD2. Germline loops: CDR1 LNHNV, CDR2 YYDKDF (reference sequence). The CDR3 sequence is 15 residues long. The J segment lost 6 bases and the V segment lost 0 bases, leaving 6 bases of the junction unmatched. The CDR3 loop reads CATSRDGGSGSEQYF. The DNA for the CDR3 is TGTGCCACCAGCAGAGATGGGGGTAGCGGGAGCGAGCAGTACTTC. Full variable domain (missing parts from reference TRBV15 and TRBJ2-7): DAMVIQNPRYQVTQFGKPVTLSCSQTLNHNVMYWYQQKSSQAPKLLFHYYDKDFNNEADTPDNFQSRRPNTSFCFLDIRSPGLGDTAMYLCATSRDGGSGSEQYFGPGTRLTVT.

The chain is built from TRBV5-1 and TRBJ2-1, with D possibly called TRBD1 or TRBD2 (5 bases each). There are 16 residues in the CDR3. In germline, CDR1 is SGHRS, CDR2 YFSETQ. The V gene lost 0 bases and the J gene lost 2 bases, with 12 bases spanning the gap. This CDR3 reads CASSLAGTAPYNEQFF. In DNA, the CDR3 is TGCGCCAGCAGCTTGGCCGGGACCGCACCCTACAATGAGCAGTTCTTC. Full variable domain (rest looked up from reference TRBV5-1 and TRBJ2-1): KAGVTQTPRYLIKTRGQQVTLSCSPISGHRSVSWYQQTPGQGLQFLFEYFSETQRNKGNFPGRFSGRQFSNSRSEMNVSTLELGDSALYLCASSLAGTAPYNEQFFGPGTRLTVL.

The chain couples TRBV4-1 to TRBJ1-5, with TRBD1 identical over 7 bases. This CDR3 has 15 residues. Germline lookup yields CDR1 MGHRA and CDR2 YSYEKL. Trimming removed 4 bases from V and 7 bases from J; junction bases left unmatched: 10. CDR3 amino acids: CASSLAHRGAQPQHF. The CDR3 DNA is TGCGCCAGCAGCCTCGCCCACAGGGGAGCGCAGCCCCAGCATTTT.

This chain connects TRBV6-1 to TRBJ1-1, with D tentatively TRBD1 (6 bases). Germline assignment: CDR1 MNHNS and CDR2 SASEGT. The CDR3 spans 14 residues. Trimming removed 4 bases from V and 1 base from J, with 10 bases in between. The DNA for the CDR3 is TGTGCCAGCAGTGCCAGGGGCACGAACACTGAAGCTTTCTTT. This sequence encodes CASSARGTNTEAFF.

In this sample, this clone turned up a few times. This rearrangement joins TRBV7-9 to TRBJ1-1, with 8 bases lining up with TRBD1. CDR1 and CDR2 from the germline V gene are SEHNR and FQNEAQ (reference sequence). V was clipped by 0 bases and J by 3 bases; unmatched bases: 3. This CDR3 has 15 amino acids. The CDR3 sequence is CASSLARTGYTEAFF. As DNA, the CDR3 is TGTGCCAGCAGCTTAGCGAGGACAGGGTACACTGAAGCTTTCTTT.

This rearrangement joins TRBV7-9 to TRBJ2-5, with 9 nucleotides matching TRBD2. The length of the CDR3 is 18 residues. The V gene's germline CDR1 is SEHNR and CDR2 FQNEAQ (reference sequence). V lost 2 bases, J lost 5 bases, and 15 bases stayed unmatched. The CDR3 loop reads CASSLFTGRLAVSETQYF. CDR3 bases: TGTGCCAGCAGCTTATTTACGGGGAGACTAGCGGTCTCGGAGACCCAGTACTTC.

The rearrangement joins TRBV29-1 to TRBJ1-2; D gene ambiguous. With 4 bases removed from V and 0 bases from J, the gap between germline ends came to 12 bases. Germline V CDR1 and CDR2: SQVTM, ANQGSEA. The CDR3 sequence is 14 residues long. Here the CDR3 DNA reads TGCAGCGTTGGCTTGACGGCCGCTAACTATGGCTACACCTTC. Its translation is CSVGLTAANYGYTF. Variable domain in full (rest from reference TRBV29-1 and TRBJ1-2): SAVISQKPSRDICQRGTSLTIQCQVDSQVTMMFWYRQQPGQSLTLIATANQGSEATYESGFVIDKFPISRPNLTFSTLTVSNMSPEDSSIYLCSVGLTAANYGYTFGSGTRLTVV.

The chain recombines TRBV28 with TRBJ2-3, with 11 bases matching TRBD2. This CDR3 has 17 amino acids. Germline V gene sequence: CDR1 MDHEN, CDR2 SYDVKM. V lost 5 bases to trimming and J lost 2 bases; unmatched junction nucleotides: 9. The CDR3 coding sequence is TGTGCCAGCAGTGGAGGCGGGACTAGCGGATTCACAGATACGCAGTATTTT. This gives the protein CASSGGGTSGFTDTQYF.

V and J are TRBV27 and TRBJ1-2; D is unresolved. Trimming took off 3 bases at V and 0 bases at J, with 11 bases between the two ends. Germline V CDR1 and CDR2: MNHEY, SMNVEV (reference sequence). The CDR3 sequence is 15 residues long. In nucleotides, the CDR3 is TGTGCCAGCAGTTTGACCAGGATAGCTAACTATGGCTACACCTTC. It is translated as CASSLTRIANYGYTF.

The CDR3 nucleotides are TGTGCCATCAGTGAGATACGTTCGAACGAGCAGTACTTC. It translates to CAISEIRSNEQYF. V usage is TRBV10-3 and J usage is TRBJ2-7, with D unclear. V was shortened by 2 bases and J by 5 bases, with 10 bases between the two germline ends. Germline V lookup: CDR1 ENHRY, CDR2 SYGVKD. This CDR3 is built from 13 residues.

This clone was detected many times. The chain carries TRBV6-1 and TRBJ2-3; 14 bases are shared with TRBD2. The CDR3 is 15 residues long. The J segment lost 4 bases and the V segment lost 4 bases, leaving 1 base of the junction unmatched. Germline CDR1 is MNHNS and CDR2 is SASEGT. The CDR3 coding sequence is TGTGCCAGCAGTGGACTAGCGGGAGGGCCAGATACGCAGTATTTT. This sequence encodes CASSGLAGGPDTQYF.

The rearrangement joins TRBV5-8 to TRBJ1-4; D may be TRBD1 (5 bases). Germline-derived CDR1 and CDR2 are SGHTS and YDEGEE. Trimming removed 0 bases at V and 2 bases at J, with 11 bases between. The CDR3 loop spans 16 amino acids. CDR3 nucleotide sequence: TGTGCCAGCAGCTTGGTAGGGGAAGGGACTAATGAAAAACTGTTTTTT. It codes for CASSLVGEGTNEKLFF.

This chain uses TRBV5-1 with TRBJ2-3, with D tentatively TRBD1 (5 bases). Trimming took off 0 bases at V and 3 bases at J, with 11 bases between the two ends. The germline CDR1 and CDR2 sequences are SGHRS and YFSETQ. The CDR3 consists of 15 residues. The CDR3 bases are TGCGCCAGCAGCTTGGCAGGGTTGAGTACAGATACGCAGTATTTT. This gives the protein CASSLAGLSTDTQYF.

The genes are TRBV9 and TRBJ1-3, with D perhaps matching TRBD1 (5 bases). Trimming left V 6 bases short and J 0 bases short, with 10 bases between. The CDR3 runs 14 residues. Germline-derived CDR1 and CDR2 are SGDLS and YYNGEE. The CDR3 reads CASNTGGSGNTIYF. CDR3 DNA sequence: TGTGCCAGCAACACCGGGGGCTCTGGAAACACCATATATTTT.

The rearrangement joins TRBV25-1 to TRBJ2-1, with 11 bases aligning to TRBD2. In germline, CDR1 is MGHDK, CDR2 SYGVNS. J lost 2 bases, V lost 4 bases, and 7 bases had no gene match. The CDR3 runs 17 residues. The DNA for the CDR3 is TGTGCCAGCAGTGCTCGGACTAGCGGGTTACCCTACAATGAGCAGTTCTTC. Protein sequence: CASSARTSGLPYNEQFF. The full variable domain, in which reference TRBV25-1 and TRBJ2-1 provide the parts outside the CDR3, is EADIYQTPRYLVIGTGKKITLECSQTMGHDKMYWYQQDPGMELHLIHYSYGVNSTEKGDLSSESTVSRIRTEHFPLTLESARPSHTSQYLCASSARTSGLPYNEQFFGPGTRLTVL.

This clone was seen only a few times. The chain combines TRBV15 with TRBJ1-5; maybe TRBD1 (6 bases). Germline-derived CDR1 and CDR2 are LNHNV and YYDKDF (reference sequence). The CDR3 extends over 15 amino acids. V lost 8 bases and J 1 base, leaving 15 bases between the germline ends. CDR3 residues: CATSTGRLSNQPQHF. CDR3 nucleotides: TGTGCCACCTCCACAGGGAGGTTGAGCAATCAGCCCCAGCATTTT. Full variable domain (rest looked up from reference TRBV15 and TRBJ1-5): DAMVIQNPRYQVTQFGKPVTLSCSQTLNHNVMYWYQQKSSQAPKLLFHYYDKDFNNEADTPDNFQSRRPNTSFCFLDIRSPGLGDTAMYLCATSTGRLSNQPQHFGDGTRLSIL.

V gene TRBV10-3 combines with J gene TRBJ1-2, with 10 bases fitting TRBD1. This CDR3 spans 18 amino acids. V gave up 10 bases and J gave up 7 bases; unmatched junction bases: 24. The V gene's germline CDR1 is ENHRY and CDR2 SYGVKD. For the CDR3, the DNA is TGTGCCACCATTAGCCTCCGGGGACAGGGGAGGAAATCCCCTGGCTACACCTTC. Translated: CATISLRGQGRKSPGYTF.

The chain recombines TRBV6-5 with TRBJ1-1; D not resolved. The V end lost 7 bases, the J end lost 1 base, and 7 bases lay between the germline ends. Germline assignment: CDR1 MNHEY and CDR2 SVGAGI. The CDR3 has 12 residues. The CDR3 here is CASKGGNTEAFF. CDR3 nucleotide sequence: TGTGCCAGCAAGGGCGGGAACACTGAAGCTTTCTTT.